A single sample gave rise to the 21 T cell receptor beta chains below, sequenced in a study of OX40 agonist ivuxolimab in advanced cancers. TCRdb's copy holds only in-frame clones and misses some; the assay was immunoSEQ multiplex PCR. The sample lists some 100,000 clones, around 84% occurring once. The specimen was CD4+ or CD8+ T cells sorted from blood, collected in a trial of the OX40 agonist ivuxolimab. Source of these receptors: an adult with an advanced solid tumor such as melanoma, head and neck, liver or kidney cancer.

The chain carries TRBV18 and TRBJ1-3; D gene uncertain. Trimming took 2 bases from V and 0 from J, leaving 8 bases between them. Germline V gene lookup returns CDR1 KGHSH and CDR2 LQKENI. This CDR3 contains 15 residues. For the CDR3, the DNA is TGTGCCAGCTCACCAGGAACAGCCTCTGGAAACACCATATATTTT. Translating gives CASSPGTASGNTIYF.

The chain uses TRBV27 and TRBJ2-7; 11 bases align to TRBD1. Per germline, CDR1 MNHEY and CDR2 SMNVEV (reference sequence). V was clipped by 2 bases and J by 2 bases; unmatched bases: 5. The CDR3 length is 16 residues. In DNA form, the CDR3 reads TGTGCCAGCAGTTTAGGGACAGGGGGTGGGACCTACGAGCAGTACTTC. Encoded protein: CASSLGTGGGTYEQYF.

This chain uses TRBV7-9 with TRBJ1-1; 10 bases fit TRBD1. Trimming removed 8 bases from V and 4 bases from J; junction bases left unmatched: 7. Germline CDR1 SEHNR, CDR2 FQNEAQ (reference sequence). The CDR3 consists of 14 residues. The CDR3, as DNA: TGTGCCAGCCTCCGAGACAGGGGGCCCACTGAAGCTTTCTTT. It encodes CASLRDRGPTEAFF.

V usage is TRBV5-6 and J usage is TRBJ1-4; the D gene is possibly TRBD1 (5 bases). CDR3 length: 15 amino acids. CDR1 and CDR2 from the germline V gene are SGHDT and YYEEEE. Trimming stripped 4 bases from V and 6 bases from J, with 16 bases between. The CDR3 spells CASSLTALRDEKLFF. DNA of the CDR3: TGTGCCAGCAGCCTGACAGCCTTGAGGGATGAAAAACTGTTTTTT.

The chain uses TRBV18 and TRBJ2-7, with 7 bases identical to TRBD2. This CDR3 spans 14 amino acids. Germline lookup yields CDR1 KGHSH and CDR2 LQKENI. The V gene end was trimmed by 2 bases and the J gene end by 4 bases; junction bases not matched to a gene: 5. CDR3 protein: CASSPSLAAYEQYF. The CDR3 DNA reads TGTGCCAGCTCACCATCGCTAGCGGCGTACGAGCAGTACTTC.

The chain has TRBV7-8 and TRBJ2-1, with D tentatively TRBD2 (6 bases). Deletions cut 7 bases from V and 3 bases from J, with 13 bases between. There are 14 residues in the CDR3. Germline V gives CDR1 SGHVS, CDR2 FQNEAQ. The CDR3 nucleotides are TGTGCCAGCATTGAGGGAGGCCGCTACAATGAGCAGTTCTTC. Protein product: CASIEGGRYNEQFF.

This chain links TRBV19 with TRBJ1-2, with D uncertain. This CDR3 spans 14 amino acids. Trimming removed 5 bases from V and 4 bases from J, with 14 bases in between. Per the germline V gene, CDR1 is LNHDA and CDR2 is SQIVND (reference sequence). CDR3: CASSGAAEVYGYTF. CDR3 bases: TGTGCCAGTAGTGGCGCGGCGGAAGTCTATGGCTACACCTTC.

The V and J genes are TRBV4-2 and TRBJ2-7; 8 nucleotides match TRBD1. This CDR3 is 14 amino acids long. CDR1 and CDR2 (germline): LGHNA, YNFKEQ. With 3 bases clipped from V and 7 bases from J, the junction kept 8 bases outside the gene matches. DNA of the CDR3: TGTGCCAGCAGCCAGGGGCAGGGGGCGGGTGAGCAGTACTTC. Translated, it gives CASSQGQGAGEQYF.

The rearrangement joins TRBV2 to TRBJ1-1; D not resolved. Trimming shortened V by 3 bases and J by 1 base, and 6 bases separated the two germline ends. The CDR3 runs to 13 residues. Germline loops: CDR1 SNHLY, CDR2 FYNNEI. The CDR3 DNA reads TGTGCCAGCAGTGAGGAGGGGAACACTGAAGCTTTCTTT. It codes for CASSEEGNTEAFF.

This clone was detected only once. V is TRBV11-3 and J is TRBJ2-5; 7 bases match TRBD2. There are 15 residues in the CDR3. Germline values: CDR1 SGHNT, CDR2 YENEEA. Germline trimming cut 0 bases from V and 2 bases from J; bases unmatched to any gene: 3. DNA for the CDR3: TGTGCCAGCAGCTTAGATGCGGGACTACAAGAGACCCAGTACTTC. This translates into CASSLDAGLQETQYF.

The J gene is TRBJ2-1, the V gene TRBV18; 7 bases are a match to TRBD1. Trimming cost V 3 bases and J 5 bases; bases outside gene matches: 7. Germline V lookup: CDR1 KGHSH, CDR2 LQKENI. The CDR3 is 15 amino acids. The CDR3 is CASSPPGQPNNEQFF. DNA of the CDR3: TGTGCCAGCTCACCTCCGGGACAGCCTAACAATGAGCAGTTCTTC.

This chain uses TRBV27 with TRBJ2-3; D gene unclear. V lost 2 bases, J lost 1 base, and 13 bases lay in between. The CDR3 is made up of 16 amino acids. From germline, CDR1 is MNHEY and CDR2 SMNVEV (reference sequence). The CDR3 bases are TGTGCCAGCAGTTTAGTAGGGCAGATCCGCACAGATACGCAGTATTTT. Translation: CASSLVGQIRTDTQYF.

There are a few counts of this clone. This chain links TRBV11-2 with TRBJ1-4; D gene uncertain. The CDR3 has 14 amino acids. Per germline, CDR1 SGHAT and CDR2 FQNNGV. Trimming removed 2 bases from V and 8 bases from J, with 12 bases in between. In DNA form, the CDR3 reads TGTGCCAGCAGCTTACGGGCCACCGCCGAAAAACTGTTTTTT. Translating gives CASSLRATAEKLFF.

The J gene is TRBJ2-7, the V gene TRBV6-1; possible D gene TRBD2, 6 bases. The V gene's germline CDR1 is MNHNS and CDR2 SASEGT. V was clipped by 0 bases and J by 5 bases, with 14 bases between them. The CDR3 runs to 15 residues. DNA for the CDR3: TGTGCCAGCAGTGAAGCTTTTGGGGAGCGGGACGAGCAGTACTTC. It yields the protein CASSEAFGERDEQYF.

This rearrangement joins TRBV18 to TRBJ1-3, with D unresolved. V lost 5 bases and J lost 0, with 11 bases in between. Germline lookup yields CDR1 KGHSH and CDR2 LQKENI. The CDR3 loop spans 15 amino acids. CDR3 in amino acids: CASSGRESSGNTIYF. CDR3 nucleotide sequence: TGTGCCAGCTCAGGACGCGAAAGCTCTGGAAACACCATATATTTT.

The gene calls are TRBV7-8 and TRBJ2-1; D gene unclear. The V gene's germline CDR1 is SGHVS and CDR2 FQNEAQ. The V end was cut by 6 bases, the J end by 7 bases, with 13 bases between. The CDR3 is 13 residues long. In DNA, the CDR3 is TGTGCCAGCAGTTACGTGAGAGGTAATGAGCAGTTCTTC. It codes for CASSYVRGNEQFF.

This clone has only one observation. The chain couples TRBV5-1 to TRBJ1-2; 7 bases match TRBD1. V lost 0 bases to trimming and J lost 4 bases; unmatched junction nucleotides: 6. Per germline, CDR1 SGHRS and CDR2 YFSETQ. The CDR3 runs 15 residues. The CDR3 sequence is CASSLDQGVIYGYTF. CDR3 in DNA: TGCGCCAGCAGCTTGGACCAGGGGGTGATCTATGGCTACACCTTC. The variable domain in full, completed from reference TRBV5-1 and TRBJ1-2, reads KAGVTQTPRYLIKTRGQQVTLSCSPISGHRSVSWYQQTPGQGLQFLFEYFSETQRNKGNFPGRFSGRQFSNSRSEMNVSTLELGDSALYLCASSLDQGVIYGYTFGSGTRLTVV.

The chain couples TRBV5-1 to TRBJ2-3, with D possibly called TRBD1 or TRBD2 (5 bases each). The CDR3 contains 14 residues. Germline V lookup: CDR1 SGHRS, CDR2 YFSETQ. The V and J ends lost 3 bases and 3 bases respectively, with 11 bases between them. The CDR3 here is CASSSGAHTDTQYF. CDR3 in DNA: TGCGCCAGCAGCTCCGGGGCACATACAGATACGCAGTATTTT.

The CDR3 loop reads CASSYWVDTGELFF. In DNA, the CDR3 is TGTGCCAGCAGTTACTGGGTCGACACCGGGGAGCTGTTTTTT. The rearrangement joins TRBV6-5 to TRBJ2-2; D gene unclear. Germline-derived CDR1 and CDR2 are MNHEY and SVGAGI. The CDR3 runs 14 residues. Trimming took 1 base from V and 3 from J, leaving 6 bases between them.

The V call is TRBV18, the J call TRBJ1-2; 9 nucleotides match TRBD1. There are 14 residues in the CDR3. The V gene end was trimmed by 3 bases and the J gene end by 6 bases; junction bases not matched to a gene: 5. Germline V gene sequence: CDR1 KGHSH, CDR2 LQKENI. The DNA for the CDR3 is TGTGCCAGCTCACCTTCTAGGACAGGGGATGGCTACACCTTC. This codes for CASSPSRTGDGYTF.

The chain links TRBV11-2 to TRBJ2-5; D perhaps matches TRBD1 (7 bases). Germline values: CDR1 SGHAT, CDR2 FQNNGV. The CDR3 loop spans 17 amino acids. Trimming removed 4 bases from V and 4 bases from J, with 22 bases in between. The CDR3 region has the DNA TGTGCCAGCAGCTCCCACCCCGCAGGGGGTAGCGGAGAGACCCAGTACTTC. It encodes CASSSHPAGGSGETQYF.